This entry lists 2 T cell receptor beta chains sequenced from one sample in a study of blood T cells in healthy people across ages. A second about 7 to 11 cycle PCR used barcoded and J-beta primers. Each CDR3 protein gets one entry after TCRdb re-called the 5' RACE reads with MiXCR. The table shows roughly 1.7 million distinct CDR3 sequences, with 30% to 35% occurring only once. The sample comprised blood. These TCRs come from a woman younger than 45 in good health.

As regards this clonotype: A junction end diverges from the germline sequence, so it may reflect a read error. DNA of the CDR3: TGCGCCAGCAGGGGACAGGGGCCCTCGGATACGCAGTATTTT. Protein sequence: CASRGQGPSDTQYF. The chain links TRBV6-6 to TRBJ2-3; 10 positions agree with TRBD1. This CDR3 is 14 amino acids long. Germline lookup yields CDR1 MNHNY and CDR2 SVGAGI (reference sequence).

This clonotype was seen more than once but under ten times. The V call is TRBV5-6, the J call TRBJ1-1; D ambiguous. Trimming took off 4 bases at V and 7 bases at J, with 14 bases between the two ends. Per germline, CDR1 SGHDT and CDR2 YYEEEE. The CDR3 runs 13 residues. CDR3 sequence: CASSLRSRFEAFF. As DNA, the CDR3 is TGTGCCAGCAGCCTGCGTAGTCGCTTTGAAGCTTTCTTT.